This T cell receptor (beta chain) derives from a study of CXCR3-negative and CXCR3-positive naive CD8 T cells. Notes on the study in general: Naive subsets were similarly diverse, while memory CD8+ repertoires were much less diverse.

Concerning this clonotype itself: Its antigen is as yet unknown.

The CDR3 is 16 amino acids. Germline CDR1 reads MGHRA; CDR2 reads YSYEKL. UMI-labeled 5' RACE TRB cDNA libraries were prepared from the cells. No DNA is given; TCRdb re-called the 5' RACE reads and lists each CDR3 protein once. The sample totals about 24,000 distinct CDR3 sequences. CD45RO-CCR7+CD27+CD95- expression identified naive CD8+ T cells. The chain recombines TRBV4-1 with TRBJ2-7; lacking DNA, the TRBD2 call made by TCRdb goes unchecked. This TCR was sampled from a human donor in good health. Some clones in this sample may be carry-over from other donors' samples. Sequencing was performed on naive CXCR3- CD8+ T cells from blood. Specified subset: CD45RO-CCR7+CD27+CD95- naive CD8+ T cells lacking CXCR3 (TNR3-). The CDR3 is CASSQETSRRTYEQYF.